The rows below give T cell receptor beta chains drawn from one sample of a study of blood T cell repertoires in COVID-19. The table came from immunoSEQ multiplex PCR; TCRdb's copy has only in-frame clones and leaves some out. The repertoire holds some 190,000 clones, 80% to 90% seen once, with 3% to 4% in the top ten. The sample was peripheral blood. The receptors were gathered from a man aged 55 to 69 with acute or convalescent COVID-19. Each CDR3 is given without its conserved first and last residue.

CDR3	V	J
ASSFTGSGYT	TRBV12-3/TRBV12-4	TRBJ1-2
ASSLGGTSGRGTDTQY	TRBV5-5	TRBJ2-3
ASSLAAPSGLNYNEQF	TRBV7-6	TRBJ2-1
ASSTQGNSPLH	TRBV7-2	TRBJ1-6
ASSFGTSSRELF	TRBV5-1	TRBJ2-2
AWSVVGTGRATNEKLF	TRBV30	TRBJ1-4
ASSPVTGSGNTIY	TRBV7-6	TRBJ1-3
ASSKSDLRKSSYEQY	TRBV21-1	TRBJ2-7
ASSLDPPSGRAYNEQF	TRBV7-9	TRBJ2-1
ASSWGTGNTEAF	TRBV5-1	TRBJ1-1
ASRKQHADTQY	TRBV5-8	TRBJ2-3
ASSLQGASTDTQY	TRBV28	TRBJ2-3
ASSLGPGSNQPQH	TRBV4-1	TRBJ1-5
ASSPHVCLAVREQY	TRBV7-3	TRBJ2-7
ASSSTRSGEQF	TRBV28	TRBJ2-1
SVEGTSGRYNEQF	TRBV29-1	TRBJ2-1
ASSQGGVKQY	TRBV3-1/TRBV3-2	TRBJ2-7